This paragraph reports one T cell receptor beta chain. The data were obtained in a study of blood T cell repertoires in COVID-19. As for the study in general: COVID-19 samples from acute and convalescent phases originated in the United States, Italy and Spain. PBMCs, B-cell-depleted T cells, or T cells provided the cDNA or gDNA that made up the material.

V shed 2 bases and J 4 bases; nucleotides not matched to a gene: 6. CDR1 is ENHRY and CDR2 is SYGVKD in the germline V gene. This CDR3 region has 15 residues. The protocol was immunoSEQ multiplex PCR, while the TCRdb copy is restricted to in-frame clones and leaves out a portion. In the table there are roughly 150,000 clones, around 80% of which are singletons. The chain is built from TRBV10-3 and TRBJ1-1; TRBD1 matches 8 bases. Sequenced input: peripheral blood. The TCR comes from a man aged 55 to 70 with active or convalescent COVID-19. This chain's CDR3 is CAISEIGQGGTEAFF. In nucleotides, the CDR3 is TGTGCCATCAGTGAGATCGGACAGGGAGGCACTGAAGCTTTCTTT.